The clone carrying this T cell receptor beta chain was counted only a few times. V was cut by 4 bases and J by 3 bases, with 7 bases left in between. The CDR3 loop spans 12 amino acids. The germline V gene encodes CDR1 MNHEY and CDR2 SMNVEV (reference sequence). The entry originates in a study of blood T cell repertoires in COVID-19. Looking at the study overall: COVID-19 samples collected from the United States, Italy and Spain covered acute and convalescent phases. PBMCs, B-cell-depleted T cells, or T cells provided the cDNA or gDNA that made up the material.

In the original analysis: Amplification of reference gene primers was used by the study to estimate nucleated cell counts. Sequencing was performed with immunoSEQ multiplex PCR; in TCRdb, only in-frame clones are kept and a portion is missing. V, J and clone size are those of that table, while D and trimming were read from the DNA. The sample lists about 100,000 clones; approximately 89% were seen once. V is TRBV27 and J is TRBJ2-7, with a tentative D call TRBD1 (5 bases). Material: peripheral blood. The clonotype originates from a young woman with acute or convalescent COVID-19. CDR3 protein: CASSSRDYEQYF. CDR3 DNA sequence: TGTGCCAGCAGTTCCAGGGACTACGAGCAGTACTTC.